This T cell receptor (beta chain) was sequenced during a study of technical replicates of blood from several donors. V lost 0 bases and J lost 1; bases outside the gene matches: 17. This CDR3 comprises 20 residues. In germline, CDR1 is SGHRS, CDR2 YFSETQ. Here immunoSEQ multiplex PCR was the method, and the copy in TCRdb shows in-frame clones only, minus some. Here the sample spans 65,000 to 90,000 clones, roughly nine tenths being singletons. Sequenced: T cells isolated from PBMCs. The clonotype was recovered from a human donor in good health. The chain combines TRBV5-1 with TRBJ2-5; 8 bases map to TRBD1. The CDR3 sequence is CASSLAKLVPTGALQETQYF. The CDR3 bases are TGCGCCAGCAGCTTGGCCAAGTTAGTGCCGACAGGGGCTCTCCAAGAGACCCAGTACTTC.